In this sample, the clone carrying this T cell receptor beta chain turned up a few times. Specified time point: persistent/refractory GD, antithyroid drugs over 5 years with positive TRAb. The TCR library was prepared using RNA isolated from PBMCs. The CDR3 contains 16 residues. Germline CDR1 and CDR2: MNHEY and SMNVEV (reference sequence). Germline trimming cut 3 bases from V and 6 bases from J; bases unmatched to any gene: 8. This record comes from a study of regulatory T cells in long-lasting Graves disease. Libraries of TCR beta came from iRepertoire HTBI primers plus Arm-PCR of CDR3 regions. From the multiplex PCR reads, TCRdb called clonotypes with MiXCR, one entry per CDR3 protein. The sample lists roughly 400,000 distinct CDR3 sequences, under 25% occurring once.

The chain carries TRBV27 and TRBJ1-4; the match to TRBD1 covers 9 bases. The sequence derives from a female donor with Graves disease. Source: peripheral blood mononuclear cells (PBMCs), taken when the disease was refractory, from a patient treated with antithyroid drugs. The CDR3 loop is CASSFGTGLGDEKLFF. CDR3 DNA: TGTGCCAGCAGTTTTGGGACAGGGCTAGGGGATGAAAAACTGTTTTTT. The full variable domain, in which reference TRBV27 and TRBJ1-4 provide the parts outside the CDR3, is EAQVTQNPRYLITVTGKKLTVTCSQNMNHEYMSWYRQDPGLGLRQIYYSMNVEVTDKGDVPEGYKVSRKEKRNFPLILESPSPNQTSLYFCASSFGTGLGDEKLFFGSGTQLSVL.